This T cell receptor beta chain was sequenced in a study of blood T cell repertoires in COVID-19. Study in general: Researchers got acute and convalescent COVID-19 samples from the United States, Italy and Spain. From T cells, B-cell-depleted T cells, or PBMCs came the material, which was cDNA or gDNA.

Source study methods: How many nucleated cells were present was estimated from reference gene primer amplification. The assay was immunoSEQ multiplex PCR, and TCRdb's table has in-frame clones only and misses some. The DNA gave D and trimming, while V, J and clone size come from that table. The repertoire consists of roughly 120,000 clones, with roughly 85% occurring once and the leading ten covering roughly 16%. V lost 0 bases and J 6 bases, leaving 6 bases between the germline ends. The CDR3 is 12 amino acids. The germline V gene has CDR1 SGHNT and CDR2 YYREEE (reference sequence). This receptor was identified in a woman at least 80 years old with active or convalescent COVID-19. This chain connects TRBV5-4 to TRBJ1-2; D remains ambiguous. Source material: peripheral blood. The CDR3 here is CASSLDVNGYTF. DNA for the CDR3: TGTGCCAGCAGCTTGGATGTTAATGGCTACACCTTC.